This T cell receptor (beta chain) was retrieved from a study of blood T cells in healthy people across ages. Study-level points and caveats: PBMCs left unsorted prevented a conclusive naive versus antigen-experienced comparison.

This CDR3 has 14 amino acids. V was cut by 5 bases and J by 10 bases, with 15 bases left in between. Germline assignment: CDR1 MDHEN and CDR2 SYDVKM. Through a sample-barcoded 5' primer and a J-beta primer mix, a second PCR was run for roughly 7 to 11 cycles. TCRdb reanalysed the 5' RACE reads using MiXCR and keeps one entry per CDR3 protein. The sample consists of some 1 million distinct CDR3 sequences, around 43% of them appearing once. On this clonotype itself: Its antigen is currently unknown.

The sequenced sample was blood. The clonotype originates from a woman aged 60-75 years in good health. The rearrangement links TRBV28 to TRBJ1-6; D uncertain. CDR3 protein: CASSADMRVSPLHF. The CDR3 DNA reads TGTGCCAGCAGTGCCGACATGAGAGTCTCACCCCTCCACTTT.